The 27 T cell receptor beta chains below come from one sample, sequenced in a study of cytomegalovirus exposure and HLA in healthy donors. PCR involved 60 Vbeta and 13 Jbeta primers. The repertoire was sequenced with immunoSEQ multiplex PCR; TCRdb's copy has only in-frame clones and lacks some. Of about 180,000 clones in the sample, roughly 85% were seen once. Sample: PBMCs. The receptors stem from a woman in her thirties or forties in good health and CMV-seronegative.

The V call is TRBV4-1, the J call TRBJ2-7; no clear D. Trimming removed 3 bases from V and 2 bases from J, with 17 bases in between. Germline V gene sequence: CDR1 MGHRA, CDR2 YSYEKL. The CDR3 is 16 residues long. The CDR3 DNA reads as TGCGCCAGCAGCCATGAACCGGAGCTCAGTCCCTACGAGCAGTACTTC. Its protein is CASSHEPELSPYEQYF.

The chain carries TRBV28 and TRBJ2-7; 12 bases line up with TRBD2. The germline V gene has CDR1 MDHEN and CDR2 SYDVKM. V dropped 8 bases and J dropped 7; count of bases not matched to a gene: 3. This CDR3 comprises 12 residues. The CDR3 region is CASRGLAGEQYF. The CDR3 region has the DNA TGTGCCAGCCGAGGACTAGCGGGAGAGCAGTACTTC.

The sample holds one count of this clone. The CDR3 here is CAWTSGLFYNEQFF. The CDR3 DNA follows: TGTGCCTGGACCAGCGGCCTTTTCTACAATGAGCAGTTCTTC. The rearrangement uses TRBV30 and TRBJ2-1, with D perhaps TRBD2 (5 bases). With 4 bases removed from V and 3 bases from J, the gap between germline ends came to 13 bases. The germline CDR1 and CDR2 sequences are GTSNPN and SVGIG (reference sequence). The CDR3 is 14 amino acids.

This clone was found a few times. The rearrangement joins TRBV5-6 to TRBJ1-1; 9 bases agree with TRBD1. Germline V CDR1 and CDR2: SGHDT, YYEEEE. V lost 3 bases to trimming and J lost 11 bases; unmatched junction nucleotides: 8. The CDR3 runs 13 residues. CDR3 sequence: CASSSGQGVWAFF. CDR3 DNA sequence: TGTGCCAGCAGCTCGGGACAGGGAGTATGGGCTTTCTTT.

V is TRBV4-2 and J is TRBJ2-4; D not certain. Germline lookup yields CDR1 LGHNA and CDR2 YNFKEQ. The CDR3 spans 17 residues. V lost 0 bases and J lost 0, with 12 bases in between. The CDR3 protein is CASSQDPVPPAKNIQYF. CDR3 bases: TGTGCCAGCAGCCAAGACCCAGTCCCTCCAGCCAAAAACATTCAGTACTTC.

This rearrangement joins TRBV25-1 to TRBJ1-1; unclear D gene. The CDR3 extends over 14 amino acids. Germline CDR1 reads MGHDK; CDR2 reads SYGVNS. V shed 4 bases and J shed 4 bases, with 13 bases lying between them. DNA of the CDR3: TGTGCCAGCAGTGCACTCGGGGAGGGCACTGAAGCTTTCTTT. Amino acids: CASSALGEGTEAFF.

This chain connects TRBV10-2 to TRBJ2-7, with 11 positions matching TRBD2. Losses at the gene ends were 6 bases for V and 2 bases for J; bases not matched to a gene: 3. From germline, CDR1 is WSHSY and CDR2 SAAADI. The CDR3 extends over 14 amino acids. CDR3 amino acids: CASRTSGITYEQYF. In DNA, the CDR3 is TGCGCCAGCAGGACTAGCGGGATTACCTACGAGCAGTACTTC.

The gene calls are TRBV7-9 and TRBJ1-4; no definite D call. The V gene lost 5 bases and the J gene lost 8 bases, with 18 bases spanning the gap. Germline-derived CDR1 and CDR2 are SEHNR and FQNEAQ (reference sequence). This CDR3 is 15 amino acids long. The DNA for the CDR3 is TGTGCCAGCAGCCTCCCGACCCGGGTTGGGGAAAAACTGTTTTTT. Translated: CASSLPTRVGEKLFF. Using reference TRBV7-9 and TRBJ1-4 for the parts outside the CDR3, the full variable domain is DTGVSQNPRHKITKRGQNVTFRCDPISEHNRLYWYRQTLGQGPEFLTYFQNEAQLEKSRLLSDRFSAERPKGSFSTLEIQRTEQGDSAMYLCASSLPTRVGEKLFFGSGTQLSVL.

The CDR3: CASSLPLSGANVLTF. The CDR3 coding sequence is TGTGCCAGCAGCTTACCTTTGTCTGGGGCCAACGTCCTGACTTTC. The chain is built from TRBV11-2 and TRBJ2-6; D is undetermined. This CDR3 has 15 amino acids. Germline values: CDR1 SGHAT, CDR2 FQNNGV. The V gene lost 2 bases and the J gene lost 1 base, with 6 bases spanning the gap. The full variable domain, with the rest looked up from reference TRBV11-2 and TRBJ2-6, is EAGVAQSPRYKIIEKRQSVAFWCNPISGHATLYWYQQILGQGPKLLIQFQNNGVVDDSQLPKDRFSAERLKGVDSTLKIQPAKLEDSAVYLCASSLPLSGANVLTFGAGSRLTVL.

This clone was recorded only once. The chain has TRBV4-1 and TRBJ2-3; 7 nucleotides match TRBD1. The germline V gene encodes CDR1 MGHRA and CDR2 YSYEKL. Trimming removed 1 base from V and 6 bases from J; junction bases left unmatched: 16. CDR3 size: 18 residues. CDR3 amino acids: CASSQVPGQANHRDTQYF. In nucleotides, the CDR3 is TGCGCCAGCAGCCAAGTCCCCGGACAGGCCAACCACCGGGATACGCAGTATTTT.

This sequence joins TRBV4-2 and TRBJ1-2; D not resolved. The germline V and J ends were trimmed by 4 bases and 2 bases, with 17 bases remaining between them. The CDR3 runs 16 residues. Germline V gene lookup returns CDR1 LGHNA and CDR2 YNFKEQ. DNA of the CDR3: TGTGCCAGCAGCCCGGGAGATCCGACACTCAACTATGGCTACACCTTC. The encoded protein is CASSPGDPTLNYGYTF.

This rearrangement joins TRBV27 to TRBJ2-1; 12 bases are shared with TRBD1. The CDR3 has 15 amino acids. Germline CDR1 is MNHEY and CDR2 is SMNVEV (reference sequence). Trimming took 2 bases from V and 7 from J; bases not matched to a gene: 3. The CDR3 loop is CASSLGTGGWNEQFF. The CDR3 DNA is TGTGCCAGCAGTTTAGGGACAGGGGGCTGGAATGAGCAGTTCTTC.

This chain links TRBV25-1 with TRBJ2-1; D might be TRBD1 (6 bases). Germline V gene sequence: CDR1 MGHDK, CDR2 SYGVNS. The ends were cut back, 1 base at V and 5 bases at J, with 9 bases in the middle. The CDR3 is 14 amino acids. CDR3 nucleotide sequence: TGTGCCAGCAGTGAATTCCAGGGGAACAATGAGCAGTTCTTC. This codes for CASSEFQGNNEQFF.

The chain uses TRBV25-1 and TRBJ2-5; 7 bases fit TRBD1. Trimming took 6 bases from V and 1 from J; bases not matched to a gene: 8. Germline V gives CDR1 MGHDK, CDR2 SYGVNS. The length of the CDR3 is 15 residues. The CDR3 region is CASRRQGPLQETQYF. CDR3 sequence (DNA): TGTGCCAGCAGGCGACAGGGACCCCTCCAAGAGACCCAGTACTTC.

This sequence joins TRBV4-3 and TRBJ2-2, with a weak D call TRBD1 (5 bases). The CDR3 is 15 residues long. The germline gives CDR1 LGHNA, CDR2 YSLEER. The V gene lost 5 bases and the J gene lost 4 bases, with 14 bases spanning the gap. The CDR3 DNA reads as TGCGCCAGCAGCAGGGGCAGGGTGCCCACCGGGGAGCTGTTTTTT. This codes for CASSRGRVPTGELFF.

This clone has a handful of counts. The CDR3 nucleotides are TGTGCCACCCACGGGACAGGGATCGGCTACACCTTC. It is translated as CATHGTGIGYTF. The chain joins TRBV2 to TRBJ1-2; 9 bases line up with TRBD1. This CDR3 is 12 amino acids long. Germline V lookup: CDR1 SNHLY, CDR2 FYNNEI. The trim removed 10 bases at V and 8 bases at J, leaving 8 bases unmatched.

The chain employs TRBV27 and TRBJ2-7; 7 nucleotides agree with TRBD2. After removal of 5 bases from V and 0 bases from J, the junction contained 7 bases not matched to a gene. The CDR3 runs to 15 residues. Germline CDR1 MNHEY, CDR2 SMNVEV (reference sequence). The CDR3 DNA is TGTGCCAGCAGTAGCGGGGCCCGTATCTCCTACGAGCAGTACTTC. Translation: CASSSGARISYEQYF.

This clone appeared a few times. This chain links TRBV4-1 with TRBJ1-1; no clear D gene. Trimming took off 3 bases at V and 4 bases at J, with 15 bases between the two ends. The CDR3 is made up of 15 amino acids. Germline V gene sequence: CDR1 MGHRA, CDR2 YSYEKL. CDR3 sequence (DNA): TGCGCCAGCAGCCAGGACTGGCCCCTTGGCACTGAAGCTTTCTTT. Its protein is CASSQDWPLGTEAFF.

The chain couples TRBV6-1 to TRBJ1-1; a possible D gene is TRBD1 (5 bases). V was pared by 10 bases and J by 5 bases, with 20 bases between. Germline V gene sequence: CDR1 MNHNS, CDR2 SASEGT. The CDR3 covers 14 residues. The CDR3 spells CATHWGSGGTEAFF. In DNA, the CDR3 is TGTGCCACCCACTGGGGCAGTGGAGGGACTGAAGCTTTCTTT.

V is TRBV5-1 and J is TRBJ2-5; 7 bases align to TRBD1. V gave up 4 bases and J gave up 5 bases; unmatched junction bases: 11. The CDR3 runs 15 residues. Per germline, CDR1 SGHRS and CDR2 YFSETQ. CDR3 amino acids: CASSVLEGAWETQYF. The CDR3 DNA sequence: TGCGCCAGCAGCGTCCTTGAGGGGGCGTGGGAGACCCAGTACTTC.

This chain joins TRBV2 and TRBJ2-1; 7 nucleotides line up with TRBD1. This CDR3 is built from 16 residues. Trimming at V came to 4 bases and at J to 4 bases, leaving 10 bases not matched to a gene. CDR1 and CDR2 from the germline V gene are SNHLY and FYNNEI. CDR3 sequence reads: CASSARPGQTYNEQFF. Here the CDR3 DNA reads TGTGCCAGCAGTGCGCGACCGGGACAGACATACAATGAGCAGTTCTTC.

The chain recombines TRBV10-3 with TRBJ2-5; 7 bases are a match to TRBD2. The CDR3 runs to 15 residues. Germline assignment: CDR1 ENHRY and CDR2 SYGVKD. The V gene end was trimmed by 4 bases and the J gene end by 2 bases; junction bases not matched to a gene: 7. CDR3 region: CAISVGGGLQETQYF. CDR3 nucleotides: TGTGCCATCAGTGTGGGCGGGGGATTACAAGAGACCCAGTACTTC.

The chain recombines TRBV30 with TRBJ2-1, with TRBD1 matching 7 bases. Germline CDR1 GTSNPN, CDR2 SVGIG (reference sequence). This CDR3 is built from 14 residues. After removal of 2 bases from V and 4 bases from J, the junction contained 5 bases not matched to a gene. The CDR3 sequence is CAWSRTGLYNEQFF. The CDR3 coding sequence is TGTGCCTGGAGTAGGACAGGCCTATACAATGAGCAGTTCTTC.

The chain is built from TRBV5-1 and TRBJ2-5, with D maybe TRBD1 (6 bases). The J call is uncertain, as TRBJ2-7 better fits the DNA end. Germline loops: CDR1 SGHRS, CDR2 YFSETQ. The CDR3 runs 16 residues. CDR3 region: CASSLGLGGGSYEQYF. In DNA, the CDR3 is TGCGCCAGCAGCTTGGGTCTAGGGGGTGGTTCCTACGAGCAGTACTTC.

This clone was counted between two and nine times. The chain uses TRBV5-4 and TRBJ1-1; D uncertain. The V and J ends lost 5 bases and 1 base respectively, with 12 bases between them. Germline CDR1 is SGHNT and CDR2 is YYREEE (reference sequence). The CDR3 is made up of 14 amino acids. The CDR3 region is CASRSPEGNTEAFF. The CDR3 DNA reads TGTGCCAGCAGGTCCCCCGAGGGGAACACTGAAGCTTTCTTT.

This clone was seen only once. CDR3 nucleotides: TGTGCCTGGAGTGTACGGAACAGGGGGGCCTATGGCTACACCTTC. This translates into CAWSVRNRGAYGYTF. The chain recombines TRBV30 with TRBJ1-2, with 8 bases aligning to TRBD1. With 0 bases clipped from V and 4 bases from J, the junction kept 7 bases outside the gene matches. This CDR3 is 15 amino acids long. Per germline, CDR1 GTSNPN and CDR2 SVGIG (reference sequence).

The chain combines TRBV10-3 with TRBJ1-5, with a weak D call TRBD1 (6 bases). Trimming removed 2 bases at V and 6 bases at J, with 14 bases between. CDR1 is ENHRY and CDR2 is SYGVKD in the germline V gene. This CDR3 region has 15 residues. This CDR3 is CAISERGGGGQPQHF. DNA of the CDR3: TGTGCCATCAGTGAGAGGGGGGGAGGGGGTCAGCCCCAGCATTTT.